What follows is one T cell receptor (beta chain) and its context. Assay: immunoSEQ multiplex PCR; the TCRdb copy retains only in-frame clones and omits some. This sample has 500,000 to 600,000 clones, with roughly nine tenths found just once. These data come from a study of blood T cell repertoires in COVID-19. Germline values: CDR1 LGHNA, CDR2 YNFKEQ. V was pared by 3 bases and J by 7 bases, with 16 bases between. CDR3 length: 14 amino acids. The sequence derives from a woman aged 50 to 60 with COVID-19, enrolled during active disease. Material for sequencing was peripheral blood. The V call is TRBV4-2, the J call TRBJ2-7; weak D call: TRBD2 (7 bases). The CDR3 DNA follows: TGTGCCAGCAGCCAGGGTGGGGGGGCATGGGAGCAGTACTTC. It specifies CASSQGGGAWEQYF.